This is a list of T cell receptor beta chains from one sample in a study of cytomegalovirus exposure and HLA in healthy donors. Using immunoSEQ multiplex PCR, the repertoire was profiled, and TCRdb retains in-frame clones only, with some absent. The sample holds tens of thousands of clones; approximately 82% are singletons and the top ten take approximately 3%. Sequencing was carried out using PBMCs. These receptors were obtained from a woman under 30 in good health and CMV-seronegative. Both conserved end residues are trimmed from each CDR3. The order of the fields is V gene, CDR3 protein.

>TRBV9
ASSVAGSWSKNSQY
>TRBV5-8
ASSFVRGNSPLH
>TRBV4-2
ASSQDPEAYEQY
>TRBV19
ASSIASSGETQY
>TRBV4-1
ASRDRGRGTEAF
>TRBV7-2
ASSLGIRGTQY
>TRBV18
ASSLREAPGDTIY
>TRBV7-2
ASSPRGSLNQPQH
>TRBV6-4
ASSDSPQLTFRAHSGANGLT
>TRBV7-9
ASSLGAGNTIY
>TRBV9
ASSAQTSSGNTIY
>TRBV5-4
ASSPLRGESTDTQY
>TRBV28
ASIRDRGFYGYT
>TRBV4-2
ASSRGLAGTSYNEQF
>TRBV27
ASSLDREETQY
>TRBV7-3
ASSAGTSIPYEQY
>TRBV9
ASSIPQGGYNEQF
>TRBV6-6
ASSSASGSTDTQY
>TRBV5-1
ASSLGGGQETQY
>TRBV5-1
ASSLMSSTGELF
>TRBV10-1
ASSESGTSGDTQY
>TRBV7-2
ATLTMSDYGYT
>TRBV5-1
ASRRETGGGSGTQY
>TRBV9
ASSVASSGNTGELF
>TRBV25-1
ASSEFEGAAEAF
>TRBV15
ATSRDAGGPDTQY
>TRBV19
ASKGGTFTEAF
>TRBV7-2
ATRTGPLNTEAF
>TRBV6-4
ASSEGTGGYEQY
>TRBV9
ASSARTSSTGELF
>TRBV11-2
ASSPKTGTSGMNEQF
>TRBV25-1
ASSHRDSEGYT
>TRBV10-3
AISESTGSGRMQSSYEQY
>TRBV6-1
ASILQEHQPQH
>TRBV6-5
ASSYALVPPPGELF
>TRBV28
ATSGDNGKGAWDEQY
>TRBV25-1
ASSPPHIRGSTEAF
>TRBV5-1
ASSGGTENTEAF
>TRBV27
ASSSQGVSTEAF
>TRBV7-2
ASSLRGLGFWANGLT
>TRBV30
ASRSSYNSPLH
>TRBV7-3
ASSKKIGQGSSEQF